This T cell receptor (delta chain) originates from a study of gamma-delta T cells after stem cell transplantation. Details on this clone: TCRdb attributes to this sequence the protein of a much larger clone, which differs from the DNA translation at residue 10; a read error is likely, and the protein displayed is translated from the DNA.

V lost 3 bases to trimming and J lost 1 base; unmatched junction nucleotides: 12. Germline V lookup: CDR1 GEAIGNYY, CDR2 EKD. This CDR3 is 18 amino acids long. TCRdb re-processed the RT-PCR reads via CATT. The sample includes just over 15,000 delta-chain clones, about 8.6% of them seen just once. Sequencing was done on a sample of gamma-delta T cells. The receptor was isolated from a human donor. It is not recorded whose cells these are; they may come from a transplant donor. The J gene is TRDJ1, the V gene TRDV2, with TRDD3 matching over 11 bases. As DNA, the CDR3 is TGTGCCTGTGACTCATTACTGGGGGATATGCGTGTCACCGATAAACTCATCTTT. Its protein is CACDSLLGDMRVTDKLIF.